This T cell receptor (beta chain) is from a study of monozygotic twins with inflammatory bowel disease. The CDR3 extends over 15 amino acids. Looked up from germline, CDR1 is LNHDA and CDR2 is SQIVND (reference sequence). TCRdb re-called the 5' RACE reads and gives one entry per CDR3 protein, without DNA. This table lists 200,000 to 250,000 distinct CDR3 sequences. J is TRBJ1-1 and V is TRBV19; TCRdb returns TRBD1, unconfirmable since there is no DNA. The TCR comes from a human donor with ulcerative colitis or Crohn's disease, or a healthy co-twin of an affected twin (not recorded which). Sequencing used blood. The CDR3 here is CASIVQGARWGEAFF.